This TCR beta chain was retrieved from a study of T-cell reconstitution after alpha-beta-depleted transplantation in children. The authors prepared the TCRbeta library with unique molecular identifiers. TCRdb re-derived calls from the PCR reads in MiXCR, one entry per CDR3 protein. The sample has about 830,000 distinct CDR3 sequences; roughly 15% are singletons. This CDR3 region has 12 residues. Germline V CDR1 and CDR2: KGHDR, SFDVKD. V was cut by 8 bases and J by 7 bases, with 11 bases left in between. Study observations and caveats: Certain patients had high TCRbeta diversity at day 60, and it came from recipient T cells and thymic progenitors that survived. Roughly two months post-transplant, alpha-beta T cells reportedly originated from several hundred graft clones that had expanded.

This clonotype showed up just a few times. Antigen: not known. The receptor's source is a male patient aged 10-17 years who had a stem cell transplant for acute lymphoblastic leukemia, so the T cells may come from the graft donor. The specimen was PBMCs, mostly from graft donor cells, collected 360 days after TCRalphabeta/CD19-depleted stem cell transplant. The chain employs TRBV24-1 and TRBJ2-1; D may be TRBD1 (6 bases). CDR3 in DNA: TGTGCCACCAACAGGGATGGAAATGAGCAGTTCTTC. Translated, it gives CATNRDGNEQFF.